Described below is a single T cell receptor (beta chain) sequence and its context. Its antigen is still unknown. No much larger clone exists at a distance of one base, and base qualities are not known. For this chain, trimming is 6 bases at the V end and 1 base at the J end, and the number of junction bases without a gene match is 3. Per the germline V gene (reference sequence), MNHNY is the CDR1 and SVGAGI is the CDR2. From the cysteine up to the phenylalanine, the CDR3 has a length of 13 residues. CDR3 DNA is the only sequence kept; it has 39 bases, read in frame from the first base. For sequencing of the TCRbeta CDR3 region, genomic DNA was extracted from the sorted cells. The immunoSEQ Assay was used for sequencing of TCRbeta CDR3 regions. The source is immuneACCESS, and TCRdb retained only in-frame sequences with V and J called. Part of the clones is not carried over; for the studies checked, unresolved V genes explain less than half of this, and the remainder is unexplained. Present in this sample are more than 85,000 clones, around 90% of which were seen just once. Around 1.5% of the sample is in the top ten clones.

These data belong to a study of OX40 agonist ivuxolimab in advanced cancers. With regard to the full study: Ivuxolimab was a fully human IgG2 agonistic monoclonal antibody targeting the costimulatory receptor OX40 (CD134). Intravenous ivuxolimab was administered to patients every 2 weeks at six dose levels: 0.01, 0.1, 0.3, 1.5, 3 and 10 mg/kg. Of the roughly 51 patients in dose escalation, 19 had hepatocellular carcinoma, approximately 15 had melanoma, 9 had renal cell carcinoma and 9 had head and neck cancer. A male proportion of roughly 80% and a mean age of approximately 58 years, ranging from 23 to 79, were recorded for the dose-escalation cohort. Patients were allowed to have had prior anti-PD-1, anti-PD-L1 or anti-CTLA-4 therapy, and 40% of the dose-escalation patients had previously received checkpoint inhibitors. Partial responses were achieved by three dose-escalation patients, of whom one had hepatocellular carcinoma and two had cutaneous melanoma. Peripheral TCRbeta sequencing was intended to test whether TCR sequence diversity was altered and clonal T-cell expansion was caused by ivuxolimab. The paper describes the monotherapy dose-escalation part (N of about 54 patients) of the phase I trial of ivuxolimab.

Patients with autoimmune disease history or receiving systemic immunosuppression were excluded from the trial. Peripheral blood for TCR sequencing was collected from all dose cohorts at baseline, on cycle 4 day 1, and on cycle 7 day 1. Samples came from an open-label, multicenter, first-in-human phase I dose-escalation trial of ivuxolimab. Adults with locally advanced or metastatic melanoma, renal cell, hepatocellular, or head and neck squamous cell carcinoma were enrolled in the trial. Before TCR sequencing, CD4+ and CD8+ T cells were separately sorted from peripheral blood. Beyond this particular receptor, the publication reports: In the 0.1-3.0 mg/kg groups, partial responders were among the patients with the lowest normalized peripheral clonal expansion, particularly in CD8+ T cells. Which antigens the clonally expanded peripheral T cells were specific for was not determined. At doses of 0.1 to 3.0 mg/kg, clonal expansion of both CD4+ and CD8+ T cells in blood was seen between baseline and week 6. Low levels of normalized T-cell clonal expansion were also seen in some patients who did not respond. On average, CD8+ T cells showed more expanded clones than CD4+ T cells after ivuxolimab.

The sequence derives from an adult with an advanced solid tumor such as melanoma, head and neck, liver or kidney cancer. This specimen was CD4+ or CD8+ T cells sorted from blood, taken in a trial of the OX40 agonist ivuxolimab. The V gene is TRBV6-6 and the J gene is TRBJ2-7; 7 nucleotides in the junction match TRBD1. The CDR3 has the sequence CASSPGQSYEQYF. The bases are TGTGCCAGCAGCCCGGGACAGTCCTACGAGCAGTACTTC.